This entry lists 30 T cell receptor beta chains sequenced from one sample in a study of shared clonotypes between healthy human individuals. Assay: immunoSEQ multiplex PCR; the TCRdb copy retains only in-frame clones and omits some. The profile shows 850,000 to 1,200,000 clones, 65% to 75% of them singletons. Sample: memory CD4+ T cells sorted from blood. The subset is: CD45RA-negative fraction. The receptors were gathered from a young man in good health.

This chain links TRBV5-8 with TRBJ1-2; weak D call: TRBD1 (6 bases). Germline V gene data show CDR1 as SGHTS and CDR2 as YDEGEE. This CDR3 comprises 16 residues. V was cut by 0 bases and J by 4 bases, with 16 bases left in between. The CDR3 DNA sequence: TGTGCCAGCAGCTTGGCCGAAGCAGGACAGAGCTATGGCTACACCTTC. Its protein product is CASSLAEAGQSYGYTF.

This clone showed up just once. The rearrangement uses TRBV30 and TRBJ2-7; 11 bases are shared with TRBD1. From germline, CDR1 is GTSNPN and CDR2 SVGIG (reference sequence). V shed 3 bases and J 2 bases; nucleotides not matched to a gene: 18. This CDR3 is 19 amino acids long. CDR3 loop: CAWRTYRDRGIEDTYEQYF. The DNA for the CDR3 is TGTGCCTGGAGAACCTACCGGGACAGGGGGATCGAGGACACCTACGAGCAGTACTTC.

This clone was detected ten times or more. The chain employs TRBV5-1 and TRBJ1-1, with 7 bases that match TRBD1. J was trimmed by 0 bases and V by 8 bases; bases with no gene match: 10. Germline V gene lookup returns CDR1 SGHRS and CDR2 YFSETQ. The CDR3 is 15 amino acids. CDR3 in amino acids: CASTGSGGMNTEAFF. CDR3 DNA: TGCGCCAGTACAGGGTCAGGGGGAATGAACACTGAAGCTTTCTTT.

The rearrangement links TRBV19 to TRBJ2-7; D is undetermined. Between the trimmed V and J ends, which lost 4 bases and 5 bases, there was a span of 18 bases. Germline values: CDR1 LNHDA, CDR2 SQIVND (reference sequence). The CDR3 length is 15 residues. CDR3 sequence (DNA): TGTGCCAGTAGTAACGGTGCGACGGTAAGGAACGAGCAGTACTTC. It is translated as CASSNGATVRNEQYF.

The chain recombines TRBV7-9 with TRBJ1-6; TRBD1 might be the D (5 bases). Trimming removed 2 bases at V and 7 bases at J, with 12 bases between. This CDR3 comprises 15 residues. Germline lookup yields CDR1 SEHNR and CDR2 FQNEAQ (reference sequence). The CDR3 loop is CASSLQFAGNSPLHF. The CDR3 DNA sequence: TGTGCCAGCAGCTTACAGTTTGCAGGGAATTCACCCCTCCACTTT.

CDR3 nucleotides: TGTGCCAGCAGCGCGCAGACAGGGTTCGGGGCCAACGTCCTGACTTTC. Its protein is CASSAQTGFGANVLTF. The genes are TRBV2 and TRBJ2-6, with 7 bases aligning to TRBD1. V shed 6 bases, J shed 4 bases, and the junction held 9 bases outside the gene matches. Germline CDR1 reads SNHLY; CDR2 reads FYNNEI. There are 16 residues in the CDR3.

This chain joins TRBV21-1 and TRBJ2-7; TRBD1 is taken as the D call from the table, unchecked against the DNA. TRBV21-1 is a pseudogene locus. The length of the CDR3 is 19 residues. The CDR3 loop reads CASSNWWNHGTETPYEQYF. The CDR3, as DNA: TGTGCCAGCAGCAATTGGTGGAACCACGGGACAGAGACCCCCTACGAGCAGTACTTC.

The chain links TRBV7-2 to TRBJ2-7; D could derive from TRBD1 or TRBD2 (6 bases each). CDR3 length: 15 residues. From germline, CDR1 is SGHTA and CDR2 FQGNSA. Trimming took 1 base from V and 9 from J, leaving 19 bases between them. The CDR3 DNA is TGTGCCAGCAGCTTAGTACGGTCCCCATCGGGGGCGCAGTACTTC. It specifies CASSLVRSPSGAQYF.

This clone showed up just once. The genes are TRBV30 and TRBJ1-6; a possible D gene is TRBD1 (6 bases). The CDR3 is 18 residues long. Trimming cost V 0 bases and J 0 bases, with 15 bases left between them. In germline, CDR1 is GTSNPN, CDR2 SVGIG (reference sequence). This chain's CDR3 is CAWSVGQGFSSYNSPLHF. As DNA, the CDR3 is TGTGCCTGGAGTGTCGGGCAGGGGTTTAGCTCCTATAATTCACCCCTCCACTTT.

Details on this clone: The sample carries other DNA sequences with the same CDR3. CDR3 in amino acids: CASSSDGGSTEAFF. The DNA of the CDR3 is TGTGCCAGCAGCTCGGATGGGGGGAGCACTGAAGCTTTCTTT. The chain joins TRBV7-2 to TRBJ1-1, with a weak D call TRBD1 (5 bases). The V gene lost 4 bases and the J gene lost 4 bases, with 13 bases spanning the gap. Looked up from germline, CDR1 is SGHTA and CDR2 is FQGNSA. The CDR3 extends over 14 amino acids.

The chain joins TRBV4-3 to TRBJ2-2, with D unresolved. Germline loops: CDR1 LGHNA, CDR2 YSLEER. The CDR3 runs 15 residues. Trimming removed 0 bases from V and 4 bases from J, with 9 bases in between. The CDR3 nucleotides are TGCGCCAGCAGCCAAGATGTGGGGTTCACCGGGGAGCTGTTTTTT. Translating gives CASSQDVGFTGELFF.

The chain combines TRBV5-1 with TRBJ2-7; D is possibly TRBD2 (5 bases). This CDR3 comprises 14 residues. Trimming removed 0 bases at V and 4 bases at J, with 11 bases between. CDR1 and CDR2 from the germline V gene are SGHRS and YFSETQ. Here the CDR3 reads CASSLGTDWYEQYF. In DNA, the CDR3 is TGCGCCAGCAGCTTGGGGACGGACTGGTACGAGCAGTACTTC.

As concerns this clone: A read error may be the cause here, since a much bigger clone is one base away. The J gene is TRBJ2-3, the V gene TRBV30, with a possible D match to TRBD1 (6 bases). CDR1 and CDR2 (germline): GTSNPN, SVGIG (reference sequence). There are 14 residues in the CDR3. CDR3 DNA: TGTGCCTTCACCAGGGGTTTTGGCACAGATGCGCAGTATTTT. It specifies CAFTRGFGTDAQYF.

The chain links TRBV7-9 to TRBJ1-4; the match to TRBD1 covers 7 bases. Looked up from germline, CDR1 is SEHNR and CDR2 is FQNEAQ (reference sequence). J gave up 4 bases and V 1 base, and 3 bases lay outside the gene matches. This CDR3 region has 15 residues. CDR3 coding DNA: TGTGCCAGCAGCTTAGGGACAGGAAGTAATGAAAAACTGTTTTTT. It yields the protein CASSLGTGSNEKLFF.

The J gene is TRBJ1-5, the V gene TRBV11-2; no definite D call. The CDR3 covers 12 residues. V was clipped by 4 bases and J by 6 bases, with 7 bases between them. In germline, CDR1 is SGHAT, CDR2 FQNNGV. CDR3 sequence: CASSSAGQPQHF. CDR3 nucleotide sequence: TGTGCCAGCAGCTCCGCCGGTCAGCCCCAGCATTTT. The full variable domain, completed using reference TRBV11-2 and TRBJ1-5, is EAGVAQSPRYKIIEKRQSVAFWCNPISGHATLYWYQQILGQGPKLLIQFQNNGVVDDSQLPKDRFSAERLKGVDSTLKIQPAKLEDSAVYLCASSSAGQPQHFGDGTRLSIL.

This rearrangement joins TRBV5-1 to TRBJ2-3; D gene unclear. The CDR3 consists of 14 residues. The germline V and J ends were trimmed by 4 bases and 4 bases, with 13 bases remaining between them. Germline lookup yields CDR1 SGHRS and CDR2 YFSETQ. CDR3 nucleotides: TGCGCCAGCAGCATGTTTGCTGGGGCAGATACGCAGTATTTT. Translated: CASSMFAGADTQYF. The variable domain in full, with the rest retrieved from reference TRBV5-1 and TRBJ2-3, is KAGVTQTPRYLIKTRGQQVTLSCSPISGHRSVSWYQQTPGQGLQFLFEYFSETQRNKGNFPGRFSGRQFSNSRSEMNVSTLELGDSALYLCASSMFAGADTQYFGPGTRLTVL.

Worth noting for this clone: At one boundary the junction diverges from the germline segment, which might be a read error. The CDR3 DNA follows: TGTGCCAGCAGGTTTTCTAGCGATGGTTTCTTC. Translating gives CASRFSSDGFF. J is TRBJ2-7 and V is TRBV7-2; TRBD2 is a possible D gene (6 bases). Germline-derived CDR1 and CDR2 are SGHTA and FQGNSA. The CDR3 runs to 11 residues.

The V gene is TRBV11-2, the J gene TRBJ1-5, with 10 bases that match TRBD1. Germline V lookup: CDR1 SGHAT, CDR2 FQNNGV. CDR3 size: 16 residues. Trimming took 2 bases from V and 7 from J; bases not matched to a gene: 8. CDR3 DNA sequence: TGTGCCAGCAGCTTAAACGCCGGGACAGGGGTCCAGCCCCAGCATTTT. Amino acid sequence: CASSLNAGTGVQPQHF.

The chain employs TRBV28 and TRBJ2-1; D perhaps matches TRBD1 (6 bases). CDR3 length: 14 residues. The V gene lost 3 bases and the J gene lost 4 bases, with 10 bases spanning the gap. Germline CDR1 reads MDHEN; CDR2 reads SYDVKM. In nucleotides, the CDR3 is TGTGCCAGCAGTTTGAGACAGGCTTACAATGAGCAGTTCTTC. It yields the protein CASSLRQAYNEQFF. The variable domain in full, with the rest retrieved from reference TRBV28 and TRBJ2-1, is DVKVTQSSRYLVKRTGEKVFLECVQDMDHENMFWYRQDPGLGLRLIYFSYDVKMKEKGDIPEGYSVSREKKERFSLILESASTNQTSMYLCASSLRQAYNEQFFGPGTRLTVL.

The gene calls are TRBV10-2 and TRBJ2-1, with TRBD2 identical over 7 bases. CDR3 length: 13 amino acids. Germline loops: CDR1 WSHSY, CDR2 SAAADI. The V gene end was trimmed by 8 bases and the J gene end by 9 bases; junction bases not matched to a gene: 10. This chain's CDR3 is CASRLAQLGEQFF. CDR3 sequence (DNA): TGCGCCAGCCGACTAGCCCAGTTAGGTGAGCAGTTCTTC.

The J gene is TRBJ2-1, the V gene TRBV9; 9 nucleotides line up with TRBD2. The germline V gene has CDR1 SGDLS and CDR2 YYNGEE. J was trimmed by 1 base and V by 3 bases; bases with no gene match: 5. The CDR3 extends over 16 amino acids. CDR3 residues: CASSGLADLSYNEQFF. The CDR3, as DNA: TGTGCCAGCAGCGGACTAGCGGACCTATCCTACAATGAGCAGTTCTTC.

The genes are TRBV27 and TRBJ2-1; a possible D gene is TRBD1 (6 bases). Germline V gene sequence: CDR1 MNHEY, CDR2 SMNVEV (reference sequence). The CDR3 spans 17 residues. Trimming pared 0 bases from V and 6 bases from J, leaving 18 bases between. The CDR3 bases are TGTGCCAGCAGTTTATCGCGGCAGCCCTTAGGGGGCAATGAGCAGTTCTTC. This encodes CASSLSRQPLGGNEQFF.

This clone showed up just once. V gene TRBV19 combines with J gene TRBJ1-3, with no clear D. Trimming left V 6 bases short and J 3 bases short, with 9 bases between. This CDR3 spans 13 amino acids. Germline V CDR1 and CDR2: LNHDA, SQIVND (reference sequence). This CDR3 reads CASRRAVGNTIYF. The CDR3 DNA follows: TGTGCCAGTAGACGGGCCGTTGGAAACACCATATATTTT.

The DNA for the CDR3 is TGTGCCAGCAGCGCCCCGGGGAGTGATGAAAAACTGTTTTTT. Translated: CASSAPGSDEKLFF. The chain combines TRBV21-1 with TRBJ1-4. TRBV21-1 is an annotated pseudogene. This CDR3 has 14 amino acids.

In DNA, the CDR3 is TGTGCCAGTAGTATAACGGAGTGGCGGGGGCAAAGGAATTCACCCCTCCACTTT. This sequence encodes CASSITEWRGQRNSPLHF. This chain uses TRBV19 with TRBJ1-6; possible D gene TRBD1, 6 bases. Deletions cut 2 bases from V and 7 bases from J, with 21 bases between. The CDR3 is 18 residues long. Germline CDR1 and CDR2: LNHDA and SQIVND (reference sequence).

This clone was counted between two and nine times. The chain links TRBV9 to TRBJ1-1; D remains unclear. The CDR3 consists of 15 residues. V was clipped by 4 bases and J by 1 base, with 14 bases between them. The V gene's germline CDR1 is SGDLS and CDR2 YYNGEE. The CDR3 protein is CASSSPWEGNTEAFF. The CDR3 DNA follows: TGTGCCAGCAGCTCACCCTGGGAGGGGAACACTGAAGCTTTCTTT.

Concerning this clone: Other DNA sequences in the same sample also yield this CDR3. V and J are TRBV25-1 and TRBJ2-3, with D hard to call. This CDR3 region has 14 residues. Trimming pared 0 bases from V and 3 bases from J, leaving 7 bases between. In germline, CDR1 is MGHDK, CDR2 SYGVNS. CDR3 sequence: CASSEYKGTDTQYF. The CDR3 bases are TGTGCCAGCAGTGAATATAAAGGGACAGATACGCAGTATTTT.

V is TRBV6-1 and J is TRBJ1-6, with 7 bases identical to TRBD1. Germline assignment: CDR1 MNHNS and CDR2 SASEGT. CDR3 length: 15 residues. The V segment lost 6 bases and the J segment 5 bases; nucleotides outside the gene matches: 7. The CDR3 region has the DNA TGTGCCAGCAGGTCGGCAGGGGGTAATAATTCACCCCTCCACTTT. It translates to CASRSAGGNNSPLHF.

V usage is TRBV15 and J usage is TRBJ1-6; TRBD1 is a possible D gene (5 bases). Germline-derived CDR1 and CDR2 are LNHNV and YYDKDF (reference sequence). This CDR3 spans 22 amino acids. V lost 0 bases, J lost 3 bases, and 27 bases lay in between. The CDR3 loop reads CATSRDLFMAGSTTDYNSPLHF. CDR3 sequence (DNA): TGTGCCACCAGCAGAGATCTGTTTATGGCAGGGTCGACGACTGACTATAATTCACCCCTCCACTTT. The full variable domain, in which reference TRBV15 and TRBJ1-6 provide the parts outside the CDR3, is DAMVIQNPRYQVTQFGKPVTLSCSQTLNHNVMYWYQQKSSQAPKLLFHYYDKDFNNEADTPDNFQSRRPNTSFCFLDIRSPGLGDTAMYLCATSRDLFMAGSTTDYNSPLHFGNGTRLTVT.

The CDR3 loop is CASEPPTETQYF. Here the CDR3 DNA reads TGTGCCAGTGAACCGCCGACTGAGACCCAGTACTTC. The chain has TRBV2 and TRBJ2-5; D ambiguous. V shed 9 bases and J shed 5 bases, with 13 bases lying between them. CDR3 length: 12 residues. CDR1 SNHLY and CDR2 FYNNEI come from the germline V gene.